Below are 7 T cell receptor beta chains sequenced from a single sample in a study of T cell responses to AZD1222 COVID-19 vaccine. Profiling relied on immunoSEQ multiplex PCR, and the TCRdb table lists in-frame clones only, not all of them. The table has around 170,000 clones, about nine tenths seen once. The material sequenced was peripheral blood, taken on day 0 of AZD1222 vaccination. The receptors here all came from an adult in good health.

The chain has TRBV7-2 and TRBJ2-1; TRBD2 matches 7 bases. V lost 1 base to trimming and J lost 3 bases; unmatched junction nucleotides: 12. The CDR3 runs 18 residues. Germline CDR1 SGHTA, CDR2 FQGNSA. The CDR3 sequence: CASSLVRVSGAGYNEQFF. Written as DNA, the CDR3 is TGTGCCAGCAGCTTAGTCAGGGTGAGCGGGGCCGGCTACAATGAGCAGTTCTTC.

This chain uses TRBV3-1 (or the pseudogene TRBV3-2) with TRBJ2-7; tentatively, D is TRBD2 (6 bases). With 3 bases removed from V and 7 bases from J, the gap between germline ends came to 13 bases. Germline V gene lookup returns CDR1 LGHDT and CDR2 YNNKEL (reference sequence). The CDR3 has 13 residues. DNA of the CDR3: TGTGCCAGCAGCCACCGACTAGGCGGGGAGCAGTACTTC. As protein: CASSHRLGGEQYF.

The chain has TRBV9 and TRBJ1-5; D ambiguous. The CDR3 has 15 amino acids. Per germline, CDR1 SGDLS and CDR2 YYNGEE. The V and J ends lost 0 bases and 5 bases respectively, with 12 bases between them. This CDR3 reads CASSVDPRGDQPQHF. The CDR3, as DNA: TGTGCCAGCAGCGTAGACCCCCGGGGTGATCAGCCCCAGCATTTT.

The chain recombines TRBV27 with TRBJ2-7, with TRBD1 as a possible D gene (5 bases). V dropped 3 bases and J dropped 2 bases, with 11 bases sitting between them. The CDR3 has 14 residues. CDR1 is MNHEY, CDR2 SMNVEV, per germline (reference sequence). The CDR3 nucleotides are TGTGCCAGCAGTTTTGGCGACAGCGCCTACGAGCAGTACTTC. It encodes CASSFGDSAYEQYF.

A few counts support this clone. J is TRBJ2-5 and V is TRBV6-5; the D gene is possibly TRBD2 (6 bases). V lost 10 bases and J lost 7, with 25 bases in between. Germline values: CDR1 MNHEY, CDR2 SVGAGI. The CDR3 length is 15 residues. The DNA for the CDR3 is TGTGCCACCAAGGAGGGCGCGAGGACTTCAGGGACCCAGTACTTC. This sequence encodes CATKEGARTSGTQYF.

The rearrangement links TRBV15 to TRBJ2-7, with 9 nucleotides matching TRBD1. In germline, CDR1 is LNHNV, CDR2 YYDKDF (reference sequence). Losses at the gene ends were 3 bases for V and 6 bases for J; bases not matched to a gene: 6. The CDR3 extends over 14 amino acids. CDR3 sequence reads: CATSSGTGIIEQYF. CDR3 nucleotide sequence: TGTGCCACCAGCAGTGGGACAGGGATTATCGAGCAGTACTTC.

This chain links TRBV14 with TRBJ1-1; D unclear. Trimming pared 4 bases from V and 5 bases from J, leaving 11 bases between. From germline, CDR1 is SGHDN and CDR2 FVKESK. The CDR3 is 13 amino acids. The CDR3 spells CASSPTWATEAFF. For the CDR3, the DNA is TGTGCCAGCAGCCCCACATGGGCAACTGAAGCTTTCTTT.